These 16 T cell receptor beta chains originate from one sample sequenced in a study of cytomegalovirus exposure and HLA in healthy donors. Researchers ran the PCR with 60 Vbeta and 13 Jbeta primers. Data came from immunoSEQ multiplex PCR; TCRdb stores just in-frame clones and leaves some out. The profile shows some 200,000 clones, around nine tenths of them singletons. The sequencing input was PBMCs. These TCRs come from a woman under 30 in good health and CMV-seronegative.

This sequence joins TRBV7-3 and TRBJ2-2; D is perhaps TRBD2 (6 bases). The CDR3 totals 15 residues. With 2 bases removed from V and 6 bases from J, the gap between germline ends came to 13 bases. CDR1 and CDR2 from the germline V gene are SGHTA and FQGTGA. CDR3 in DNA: TGTGCCAGCAGCTTATCCGGGAGTAAGGCCGGGGAGCTGTTTTTT. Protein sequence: CASSLSGSKAGELFF.

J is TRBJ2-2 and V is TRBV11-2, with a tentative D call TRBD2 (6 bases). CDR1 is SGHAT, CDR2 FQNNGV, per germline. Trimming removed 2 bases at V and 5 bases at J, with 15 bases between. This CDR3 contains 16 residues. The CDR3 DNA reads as TGTGCCAGCAGCTTACAAAGACTAGTATCTACCGGGGAGCTGTTTTTT. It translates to CASSLQRLVSTGELFF.

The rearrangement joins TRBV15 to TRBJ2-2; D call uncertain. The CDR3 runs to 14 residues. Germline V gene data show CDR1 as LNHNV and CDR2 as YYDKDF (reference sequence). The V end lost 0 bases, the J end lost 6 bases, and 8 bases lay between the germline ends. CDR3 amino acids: CATSRDISSGELFF. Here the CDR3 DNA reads TGTGCCACCAGCAGAGATATCAGTTCCGGGGAGCTGTTTTTT.

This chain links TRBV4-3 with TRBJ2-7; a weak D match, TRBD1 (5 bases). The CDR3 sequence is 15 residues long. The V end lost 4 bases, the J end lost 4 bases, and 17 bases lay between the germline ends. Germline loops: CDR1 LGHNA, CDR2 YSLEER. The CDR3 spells CASSPLGAGRYEQYF. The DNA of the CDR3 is TGCGCCAGCAGCCCCCTTGGGGCAGGAAGGTACGAGCAGTACTTC.

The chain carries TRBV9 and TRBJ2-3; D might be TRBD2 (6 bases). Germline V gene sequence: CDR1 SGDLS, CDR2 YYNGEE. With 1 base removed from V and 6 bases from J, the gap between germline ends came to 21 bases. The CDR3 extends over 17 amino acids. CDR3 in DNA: TGTGCCAGCAGCGTACGTATTGGGGGGACCCGCTGGGATACGCAGTATTTT. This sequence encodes CASSVRIGGTRWDTQYF.

CDR3 residues: CASSLPTGRSNTEAFF. The CDR3 DNA is TGCGCCAGCAGCTTGCCGACAGGGAGGTCCAACACTGAAGCTTTCTTT. The chain links TRBV5-1 to TRBJ1-1; TRBD1 aligns across 7 bases. The CDR3 has 16 amino acids. Unmatched junction bases numbered 8, after V lost 1 base and J lost 2 bases. The germline V gene has CDR1 SGHRS and CDR2 YFSETQ.

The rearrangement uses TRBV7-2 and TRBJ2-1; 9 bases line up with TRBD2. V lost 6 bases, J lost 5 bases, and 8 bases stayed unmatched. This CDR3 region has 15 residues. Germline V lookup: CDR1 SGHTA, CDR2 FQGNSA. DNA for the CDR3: TGTGCCAGCAGTGGAGCGGGGGGATTCAACAATGAGCAGTTCTTC. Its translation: CASSGAGGFNNEQFF.

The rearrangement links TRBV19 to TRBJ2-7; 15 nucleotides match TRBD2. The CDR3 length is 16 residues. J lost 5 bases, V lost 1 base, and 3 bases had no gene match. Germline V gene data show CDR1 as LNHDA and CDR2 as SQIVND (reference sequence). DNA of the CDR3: TGTGCCAGTAGTATAGGTGGACTAGCGGGAGGGAACGAGCAGTACTTC. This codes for CASSIGGLAGGNEQYF.

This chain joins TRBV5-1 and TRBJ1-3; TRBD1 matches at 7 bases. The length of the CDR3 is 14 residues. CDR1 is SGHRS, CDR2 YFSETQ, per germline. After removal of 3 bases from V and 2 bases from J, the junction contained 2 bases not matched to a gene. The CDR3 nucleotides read TGCGCCAGCAGCTCCGGGACAGCTGGAAACACCATATATTTT. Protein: CASSSGTAGNTIYF.

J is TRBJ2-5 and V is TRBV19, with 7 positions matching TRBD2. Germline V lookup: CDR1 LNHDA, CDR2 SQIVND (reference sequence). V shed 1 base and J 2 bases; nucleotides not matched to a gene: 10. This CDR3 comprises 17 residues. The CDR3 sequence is CASSIGGSALRQETQYF. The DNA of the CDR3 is TGTGCCAGTAGTATAGGCGGGAGTGCTCTAAGGCAAGAGACCCAGTACTTC. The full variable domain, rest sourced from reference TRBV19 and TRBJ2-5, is DGGITQSPKYLFRKEGQNVTLSCEQNLNHDAMYWYRQDPGQGLRLIYYSQIVNDFQKGDIAEGYSVSREKKESFPLTVTSAQKNPTAFYLCASSIGGSALRQETQYFGPGTRLLVL.

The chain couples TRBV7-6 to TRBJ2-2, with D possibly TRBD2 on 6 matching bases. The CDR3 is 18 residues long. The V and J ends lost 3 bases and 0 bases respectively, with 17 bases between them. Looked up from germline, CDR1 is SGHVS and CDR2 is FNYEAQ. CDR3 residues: CASSFLVAGPPNTGELFF. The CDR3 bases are TGTGCCAGCAGCTTTCTGGTGGCGGGGCCCCCGAACACCGGGGAGCTGTTTTTT. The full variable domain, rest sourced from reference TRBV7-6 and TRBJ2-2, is GAGVSQSPRYKVTKRGQDVALRCDPISGHVSLYWYRQALGQGPEFLTYFNYEAQQDKSGLPNDRFSAERPEGSISTLTIQRTEQRDSAMYRCASSFLVAGPPNTGELFFGEGSRLTVL.

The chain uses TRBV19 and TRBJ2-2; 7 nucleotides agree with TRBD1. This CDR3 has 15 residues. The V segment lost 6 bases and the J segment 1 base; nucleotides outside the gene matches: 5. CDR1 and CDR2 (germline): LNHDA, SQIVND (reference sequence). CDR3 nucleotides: TGTGCCAGTAGACTGACAGGGAGGAACACCGGGGAGCTGTTTTTT. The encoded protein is CASRLTGRNTGELFF.

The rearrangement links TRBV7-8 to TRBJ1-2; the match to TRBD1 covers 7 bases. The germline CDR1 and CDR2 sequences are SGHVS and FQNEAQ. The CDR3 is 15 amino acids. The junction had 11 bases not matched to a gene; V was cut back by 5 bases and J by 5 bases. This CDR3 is CASSRQGGFMYGYTF. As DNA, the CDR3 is TGTGCCAGCAGCCGACAGGGCGGATTTATGTATGGCTACACCTTC.

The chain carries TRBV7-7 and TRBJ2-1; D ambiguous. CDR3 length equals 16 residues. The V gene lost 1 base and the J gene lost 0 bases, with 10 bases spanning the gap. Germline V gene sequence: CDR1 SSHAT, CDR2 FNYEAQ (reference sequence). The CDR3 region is CASSLDPPSSYNEQFF. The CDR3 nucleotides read TGTGCCAGCAGCTTAGATCCCCCGAGCTCCTACAATGAGCAGTTCTTC.

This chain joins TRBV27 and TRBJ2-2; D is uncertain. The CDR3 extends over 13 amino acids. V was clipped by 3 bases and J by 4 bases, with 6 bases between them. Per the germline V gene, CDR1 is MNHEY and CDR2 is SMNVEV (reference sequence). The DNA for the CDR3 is TGTGCCAGCAGTTTCACATTCACCGGGGAGCTGTTTTTT. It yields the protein CASSFTFTGELFF.

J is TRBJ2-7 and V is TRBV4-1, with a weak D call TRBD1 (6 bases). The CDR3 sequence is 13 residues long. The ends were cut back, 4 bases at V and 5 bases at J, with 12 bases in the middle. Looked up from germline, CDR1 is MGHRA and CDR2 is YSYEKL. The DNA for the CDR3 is TGCGCCAGCAGCCTCACAGGGCCCCACGAGCAGTACTTC. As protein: CASSLTGPHEQYF.